The present T cell receptor (beta chain) was sequenced within a study of cytomegalovirus exposure and HLA in healthy donors. This CDR3 comprises 13 residues. V was trimmed by 0 bases and J by 13 bases, leaving 10 bases between them. Germline CDR1 reads SGHAT; CDR2 reads FQDESV (reference sequence). A multiplex PCR was run with 60 Vbeta primers and 13 Jbeta primers. The assay was immunoSEQ multiplex PCR, and TCRdb's table has in-frame clones only and misses some. Of 150,000 to 200,000 clones listed, around four fifths are singletons. Study outcomes and limitations: CMV serostatus was the sole immune exposure information available. Later analysis suggested links between common viral pathogens and several top significant clusters.

With regard to this clone: Its antigen is not identified.

The TCR originated in a woman in her thirties in good health and CMV-seronegative. Sequencing input: PBMCs. J is TRBJ1-6 and V is TRBV11-1; possible D gene TRBD1, 6 bases. The chain's CDR3 is CASSLARGTPLHF. CDR3 nucleotides: TGTGCCAGCAGCTTAGCGAGGGGGACCCCCCTCCACTTT.